This passage covers 21 T cell receptor beta chains from one sample sequenced in a study of PD-1 blockade in classical Hodgkin lymphoma. The protocol was immunoSEQ multiplex PCR, while the TCRdb copy is restricted to in-frame clones and leaves out a portion. Of 55,000 to 80,000 clones in the sample, about nine tenths were seen once. Every patient had relapsed following autologous stem cell transplantation, and cohorts differed in brentuximab vedotin exposure. The material sequenced was peripheral blood mononuclear cells (PBMCs), taken at baseline. Receptors were obtained from a human donor with classical Hodgkin lymphoma.

This clone was detected only a few times. The chain carries TRBV5-1 and TRBJ2-6; no definite D call. V was pared by 0 bases and J by 0 bases, with 7 bases between. Germline-derived CDR1 and CDR2 are SGHRS and YFSETQ. The CDR3 totals 16 residues. The CDR3, as DNA: TGCGCCAGCAGCTTGGTAATTGGCTCTGGGGCCAACGTCCTGACTTTC. As protein: CASSLVIGSGANVLTF.

The V call is TRBV18, the J call TRBJ1-5, with D unclear. The CDR3 loop spans 16 amino acids. The ends were cut back, 3 bases at V and 3 bases at J, with 15 bases in the middle. The germline CDR1 and CDR2 sequences are KGHSH and LQKENI. CDR3 loop: CASSPFSSADNQPQHF. In DNA, the CDR3 is TGTGCCAGCTCACCTTTTTCCTCGGCAGACAATCAGCCCCAGCATTTT.

The CDR3 loop reads CASSPRDTTTGELFF. CDR3 coding DNA: TGTGCCAGCAGCCCTCGGGACACGACCACCGGGGAGCTGTTTTTT. This chain connects TRBV9 to TRBJ2-2; maybe TRBD1 (6 bases). V was trimmed by 4 bases and J by 4 bases, leaving 14 bases between them. This CDR3 comprises 15 residues. The V gene's germline CDR1 is SGDLS and CDR2 YYNGEE. Full variable domain (outside the CDR3, taken from reference TRBV9 and TRBJ2-2): DSGVTQTPKHLITATGQRVTLRCSPRSGDLSVYWYQQSLDQGLQFLIQYYNGEERAKGNILERFSAQQFPDLHSELNLSSLELGDSALYFCASSPRDTTTGELFFGEGSRLTVL.

The chain uses TRBV7-7 and TRBJ2-2; the D is unclear. CDR3 length: 15 amino acids. Germline V gives CDR1 SSHAT, CDR2 FNYEAQ (reference sequence). V was clipped by 5 bases and J by 1 base, with 11 bases between them. CDR3 amino acids: CASSPRLVNTGELFF. The CDR3 DNA is TGTGCCAGCAGCCCGAGACTGGTGAACACCGGGGAGCTGTTTTTT.

This clone was seen just once. The chain combines TRBV7-9 with TRBJ2-1, with a tentative D call TRBD2 (7 bases). Germline CDR1 SEHNR, CDR2 FQNEAQ (reference sequence). The V and J ends lost 2 bases and 2 bases respectively, with 13 bases between them. This CDR3 contains 16 residues. In nucleotides, the CDR3 is TGTGCCAGCAGCTTAAGACGGGGGGCTACCTACAATGAGCAGTTCTTC. Encoded protein: CASSLRRGATYNEQFF.

The chain is built from TRBV10-3 and TRBJ1-2; 11 bases match TRBD1. This CDR3 region has 15 residues. CDR1 is ENHRY, CDR2 SYGVKD, per germline. V was pared by 2 bases and J by 2 bases, with 1 base of the junction left unmatched. Here the CDR3 reads CAISEGDRGNYGYTF. The CDR3 DNA follows: TGTGCCATCAGTGAGGGGGACAGGGGGAACTATGGCTACACCTTC.

The J gene is TRBJ1-1, the V gene TRBV18; D unclear. V lost 3 bases and J 8 bases, leaving 22 bases between the germline ends. The CDR3 covers 16 residues. Germline CDR1 reads KGHSH; CDR2 reads LQKENI. CDR3 region: CASSPSRTAAVGEAFF. The CDR3, as DNA: TGTGCCAGCTCACCTTCTCGCACCGCGGCGGTGGGGGAAGCTTTCTTT. The variable domain in full, with the rest retrieved from reference TRBV18 and TRBJ1-1, is NAGVMQNPRHLVRRRGQEARLRCSPMKGHSHVYWYRQLPEEGLKFMVYLQKENIIDESGMPKERFSAEFPKEGPSILRIQQVVRGDSAAYFCASSPSRTAAVGEAFFGQGTRLTVV.

This chain links TRBV29-1 with TRBJ2-5; 8 bases map to TRBD2. Germline trimming cut 1 base from V and 7 bases from J; bases unmatched to any gene: 5. The CDR3 has 13 residues. CDR1 and CDR2 from the germline V gene are SQVTM and ANQGSEA. CDR3 nucleotides: TGCAGCGTTGAAGTACGGGAGGGTGGGACCCAGTACTTC. Its protein is CSVEVREGGTQYF.

The chain joins TRBV2 to TRBJ2-5, with D possibly matching TRBD1 (5 bases). The V and J ends lost 4 bases and 5 bases respectively, with 14 bases between them. CDR3 length: 14 amino acids. Germline CDR1 is SNHLY and CDR2 is FYNNEI. CDR3 region: CASSVSGHWETQYF. Written as DNA, the CDR3 is TGTGCCAGCAGTGTGTCAGGACACTGGGAGACCCAGTACTTC.

The rearrangement uses TRBV29-1 and TRBJ1-1; D unclear. The length of the CDR3 is 10 residues. Germline V gene lookup returns CDR1 SQVTM and CDR2 ANQGSEA. Trimming left V 6 bases short and J 0 bases short, with 2 bases between. CDR3 loop: CSVLNTEAFF. The CDR3 DNA reads TGCAGCGTGCTGAACACTGAAGCTTTCTTT. Full variable domain (outside the CDR3, taken from reference TRBV29-1 and TRBJ1-1): SAVISQKPSRDICQRGTSLTIQCQVDSQVTMMFWYRQQPGQSLTLIATANQGSEATYESGFVIDKFPISRPNLTFSTLTVSNMSPEDSSIYLCSVLNTEAFFGQGTRLTVV.

The chain links TRBV9 to TRBJ2-1, with 11 bases aligning to TRBD2. The CDR3 is 16 amino acids. J lost 4 bases, V lost 4 bases, and 7 bases had no gene match. Germline-derived CDR1 and CDR2 are SGDLS and YYNGEE. CDR3 sequence: CASSPPTSGEYNEQFF. The CDR3 nucleotides are TGTGCCAGCAGCCCGCCGACTAGCGGGGAGTACAATGAGCAGTTCTTC.

This chain uses TRBV7-7 with TRBJ2-5, with 7 bases that match TRBD1. The germline V gene encodes CDR1 SSHAT and CDR2 FNYEAQ (reference sequence). This CDR3 comprises 15 residues. Unmatched junction bases numbered 11, after V lost 5 bases and J lost 5 bases. Written as DNA, the CDR3 is TGTGCCAGCAGCGGGACAGAGCCGCGTGGGGAGACCCAGTACTTC. Translating gives CASSGTEPRGETQYF.

This clone was seen a single time. V is TRBV10-1 and J is TRBJ1-1; D not resolved. The CDR3 spans 12 residues. Germline lookup yields CDR1 WNHNN and CDR2 SYGVQD (reference sequence). With 8 bases removed from V and 4 bases from J, the gap between germline ends came to 11 bases. CDR3 coding DNA: TGCGCCAGCGGGAGTGAGGGCACTGAAGCTTTCTTT. Residues: CASGSEGTEAFF.

This clone occurred once. This chain links TRBV6-5 with TRBJ2-3; weak D call: TRBD1 (5 bases). Germline V gene sequence: CDR1 MNHEY, CDR2 SVGAGI. The V gene lost 6 bases and the J gene lost 2 bases, with 15 bases spanning the gap. This CDR3 contains 15 residues. The CDR3 DNA follows: TGTGCCAGCAGCTCCTTAGGGGTAGCCACAGATACGCAGTATTTT. This codes for CASSSLGVATDTQYF.

V usage is TRBV20-1 and J usage is TRBJ1-2, with a weak D call TRBD1 (6 bases). Germline CDR1 and CDR2: DFQATT and SNEGSKA (reference sequence). V was pared by 5 bases and J by 8 bases, with 9 bases between. This CDR3 region has 10 residues. The CDR3 DNA sequence: TGCAGTGCTCGACAGGTCGGCTACACCTTC. Translated, it gives CSARQVGYTF.

V gene TRBV4-2 combines with J gene TRBJ2-3, with TRBD1 matching over 8 bases. J lost 0 bases, V lost 2 bases, and 4 bases had no gene match. This CDR3 region has 16 residues. CDR1 and CDR2 from the germline V gene are LGHNA and YNFKEQ. This CDR3 is CASSQPAGGSTDTQYF. The DNA of the CDR3 is TGTGCCAGCAGCCAACCTGCAGGGGGCAGCACAGATACGCAGTATTTT.

This chain joins TRBV6-5 and TRBJ2-7; no reliable D call. The CDR3 has 12 amino acids. Germline assignment: CDR1 MNHEY and CDR2 SVGAGI. V was cut by 8 bases and J by 0 bases, with 8 bases left in between. This CDR3 reads CASSKSSYEQYF. As DNA, the CDR3 is TGTGCCAGCTCTAAGAGCTCCTACGAGCAGTACTTC.

V usage is TRBV6-6 and J usage is TRBJ1-6; D remains ambiguous. Trimming cost V 6 bases and J 13 bases, with 13 bases left between them. From germline, CDR1 is MNHNY and CDR2 SVGAGI (reference sequence). This CDR3 has 12 residues. CDR3 residues: CASRPHRAPLHF. CDR3 bases: TGTGCCAGCAGACCCCACCGGGCGCCCCTCCACTTT.

The chain combines TRBV11-3 with TRBJ2-4; D remains ambiguous. V was trimmed by 5 bases and J by 5 bases, leaving 16 bases between them. Germline CDR1 reads SGHNT; CDR2 reads YENEEA. The CDR3 covers 15 residues. CDR3 in DNA: TGTGCCAGCAGCATCGGGTTGGGCGAGGAAAACATTCAGTACTTC. This translates into CASSIGLGEENIQYF.

The rearrangement joins TRBV15 to TRBJ2-2; 7 nucleotides align to TRBD1. The CDR3 is 16 residues long. V shed 8 bases, J shed 6 bases, and the junction held 15 bases outside the gene matches. Germline loops: CDR1 LNHNV, CDR2 YYDKDF (reference sequence). The CDR3 DNA sequence: TGTGCCACCCCTACCTCGATTGACAGGGTCGCCGGGGAGCTGTTTTTT. It specifies CATPTSIDRVAGELFF.

The chain combines TRBV27 with TRBJ2-7; D remains unclear. CDR1 and CDR2 from the germline V gene are MNHEY and SMNVEV (reference sequence). Trimming took off 3 bases at V and 5 bases at J, with 8 bases between the two ends. The CDR3 runs 12 residues. The CDR3 spells CASSFLGNEQYF. The CDR3 DNA sequence: TGTGCCAGCAGTTTTCTGGGGAACGAGCAGTACTTC.